One and the same sample provided the 26 T cell receptor beta chains below, sequenced in a study of T cell changes during pregnancy in multiple sclerosis (dated by TCRdb to between 2018 and 2020). The library was generated by the immunoSEQ multiplex PCR assay. TCRdb took this table from immuneACCESS and kept in-frame rearrangements with V and J called. Such tables lack part of the clones; where checked against another copy, unresolved V genes explain under half of the gap, and the rest is unexplained. The sample records tens of thousands of clones, over 85% of which are singletons. The ten largest clones capture approximately 1.2% of the sample. The sample here was peripheral blood, taken in the third trimester of pregnancy. These receptor sequences come from a female donor with multiple sclerosis, enrolled in a pregnancy study.

The chain joins TRBV7-2 to TRBJ2-1, with a weak D call TRBD2 (5 bases). V was trimmed by 1 base and J by 4 bases, leaving 14 bases between them. This CDR3 is built from 16 residues. CDR1 SGHTA and CDR2 FQGNSA come from the germline V gene. CDR3 nucleotide sequence: TGTGCCAGCAGCTTAGTTTCCGGGATAAGGTACAATGAGCAGTTCTTC. Protein sequence: CASSLVSGIRYNEQFF.

This clone has more than one count but fewer than ten. The genes are TRBV28 and TRBJ1-1; 8 bases are shared with TRBD1. The V segment lost 7 bases and the J segment 4 bases; nucleotides outside the gene matches: 2. The CDR3 has 12 residues. The germline V gene has CDR1 MDHEN and CDR2 SYDVKM. The CDR3 loop reads CASKTGGTEAFF. CDR3 bases: TGTGCCAGCAAAACAGGGGGCACTGAAGCTTTCTTT.

This clone was recorded once. The chain uses TRBV4-1 and TRBJ2-5, with 7 bases matching TRBD2. The germline V gene has CDR1 MGHRA and CDR2 YSYEKL. J lost 5 bases, V lost 2 bases, and 14 bases had no gene match. CDR3 size: 17 residues. The CDR3 protein is CASSQRIGWEGHETQYF. In nucleotides, the CDR3 is TGCGCCAGCAGCCAAAGGATTGGCTGGGAGGGCCATGAGACCCAGTACTTC.

On this clone: Sequence at one end of the junction differs from germline and may be a read error. The gene calls are TRBV5-4 and TRBJ1-1; TRBD1 is a possible D gene (5 bases). Germline CDR1 reads SGHNT; CDR2 reads YYREEE (reference sequence). The CDR3 covers 14 residues. CDR3 sequence reads: CASRLGVGGTEAFF. The CDR3 bases are TGTGCCAGCAGGTTGGGGGTCGGGGGTACTGAAGCTTTCTTT.

The V call is TRBV5-1, the J call TRBJ2-4, with 10 positions matching TRBD2. The V segment lost 3 bases and the J segment 0 bases; nucleotides outside the gene matches: 9. The CDR3 is 18 residues long. Germline-derived CDR1 and CDR2 are SGHRS and YFSETQ. The CDR3 protein is CASSSGTSVLLAKNIQYF. The CDR3, as DNA: TGCGCCAGCAGCTCCGGGACTAGCGTATTACTAGCCAAAAACATTCAGTACTTC.

The chain couples TRBV19 to TRBJ2-3; D is ambiguous. Between the trimmed V and J ends, which lost 6 bases and 6 bases, there was a span of 10 bases. Germline V lookup: CDR1 LNHDA, CDR2 SQIVND (reference sequence). The CDR3 runs to 12 residues. CDR3: CASSPAADTQYF. The CDR3, as DNA: TGTGCCAGTAGCCCGGCGGCGGATACGCAGTATTTT.

The V and J genes are TRBV15 and TRBJ1-1; TRBD1 is a possible D gene (5 bases). Trimming pared 0 bases from V and 12 bases from J, leaving 11 bases between. The CDR3 has 12 amino acids. CDR1 and CDR2 from the germline V gene are LNHNV and YYDKDF (reference sequence). DNA of the CDR3: TGTGCCACCAGCAGAGACCAGGGTAGAACTTTCTTT. Translated, it gives CATSRDQGRTFF.

The CDR3 loop reads CASSRLAGANTGELFF. The DNA of the CDR3 is TGTGCCAGCTCACGACTAGCGGGGGCGAACACCGGGGAGCTGTTTTTT. The genes are TRBV18 and TRBJ2-2; 12 bases are shared with TRBD2. The V and J ends lost 4 bases and 0 bases, in that order; junction bases with no gene match: 0. CDR3 length equals 16 residues. Germline lookup yields CDR1 KGHSH and CDR2 LQKENI.

The chain recombines TRBV15 with TRBJ1-1; tentative D call: TRBD1 (5 bases). The V end lost 0 bases, the J end lost 4 bases, and 15 bases lay between the germline ends. The CDR3 consists of 16 residues. Germline values: CDR1 LNHNV, CDR2 YYDKDF (reference sequence). CDR3 nucleotides: TGTGCCACCAGCAGAGATACGGCAGGGTTTAGCACTGAAGCTTTCTTT. This sequence encodes CATSRDTAGFSTEAFF.

The chain uses TRBV5-1 and TRBJ2-1; TRBD2 is a possible D gene (6 bases). Germline V CDR1 and CDR2: SGHRS, YFSETQ. Trimming left V 2 bases short and J 4 bases short, with 13 bases between. CDR3 length: 15 amino acids. CDR3 loop: CASSLGTSPYNEQFF. The CDR3 coding sequence is TGCGCCAGCAGCTTAGGGACTTCTCCTTACAATGAGCAGTTCTTC.

The J gene is TRBJ1-1, the V gene TRBV2; D is possibly TRBD1 (5 bases). The length of the CDR3 is 15 residues. Between the trimmed V and J ends, which lost 2 bases and 0 bases, there was a span of 10 bases. Germline V CDR1 and CDR2: SNHLY, FYNNEI. The CDR3 sequence is CASSEQGTMNTEAFF. The DNA of the CDR3 is TGTGCCAGCAGTGAACAGGGCACCATGAACACTGAAGCTTTCTTT.

The V and J genes are TRBV6-4 and TRBJ2-1; TRBD1 matches 9 bases. CDR3 length: 16 amino acids. Looked up from germline, CDR1 is MRHNA and CDR2 is SNTAGT. V lost 6 bases and J lost 9; bases outside the gene matches: 15. The CDR3 DNA follows: TGTGCCAGCAGCGCTGGGACAGGGTATAGAATAGGTGAGCAGTTCTTC. Translating gives CASSAGTGYRIGEQFF.

This rearrangement joins TRBV7-9 to TRBJ1-1, with a weak D call TRBD1 (5 bases). Germline-derived CDR1 and CDR2 are SEHNR and FQNEAQ (reference sequence). Trimming left V 2 bases short and J 3 bases short, with 10 bases between. This CDR3 has 14 amino acids. CDR3 sequence (DNA): TGTGCCAGCAGCTTAACAGACAGTTACACTGAAGCTTTCTTT. Protein: CASSLTDSYTEAFF.

J is TRBJ2-1 and V is TRBV2, with 9 positions matching TRBD1. The length of the CDR3 is 19 residues. Germline V gives CDR1 SNHLY, CDR2 FYNNEI. The J segment lost 0 bases and the V segment lost 5 bases, leaving 14 bases of the junction unmatched. The DNA of the CDR3 is TGTGCCAGCAGTCGTCCCGGGACAGGGACCCATAGCTCCTACAATGAGCAGTTCTTC. Translating it yields CASSRPGTGTHSSYNEQFF.

The chain combines TRBV13 with TRBJ2-2; TRBD2 is a possible D gene (6 bases). The CDR3 is 15 residues long. The germline V and J ends were trimmed by 1 base and 4 bases, with 10 bases remaining between them. Germline CDR1 is PRHDT and CDR2 is FYEKMQ (reference sequence). DNA for the CDR3: TGTGCCAGCAGCTTAGCGCTAGCGAGCACCGGGGAGCTGTTTTTT. Protein sequence: CASSLALASTGELFF.

V and J are TRBV6-1 and TRBJ1-4; TRBD1 is a possible D gene (5 bases). The CDR3 extends over 15 amino acids. Germline assignment: CDR1 MNHNS and CDR2 SASEGT. Trimming took off 3 bases at V and 8 bases at J, with 16 bases between the two ends. The CDR3 here is CASSDPTREGEKLFF. CDR3 nucleotides: TGTGCCAGCAGTGACCCGACGCGGGAGGGGGAAAAACTGTTTTTT.

The chain is built from TRBV7-8 and TRBJ2-3; 12 bases line up with TRBD2. The CDR3 loop spans 18 amino acids. V trimming: 5 bases; J trimming: 2 bases; junction bases outside the gene matches: 11. Per germline, CDR1 SGHVS and CDR2 FQNEAQ. CDR3 bases: TGTGCCAGCAGCCACCGACTAGCGGGAGTTGATCACACAGATACGCAGTATTTT. Amino acids: CASSHRLAGVDHTDTQYF.

This chain links TRBV30 with TRBJ1-3; D is unclear. The CDR3 sequence is 14 residues long. CDR1 is GTSNPN, CDR2 SVGIG, per germline (reference sequence). Trimming left V 4 bases short and J 0 bases short, with 10 bases between. CDR3 bases: TGTGCCTGGAATCGCCCCGGCTCTGGAAACACCATATATTTT. Amino acids: CAWNRPGSGNTIYF. The full variable domain, rest sourced from reference TRBV30 and TRBJ1-3, is SQTIHQWPATLVQPVGSPLSLECTVEGTSNPNLYWYRQAAGRGLQLLFYSVGIGQISSEVPQNLSASRPQDRQFILSSKKLLLSDSGFYLCAWNRPGSGNTIYFGEGSWLTVV.

V gene TRBV2 combines with J gene TRBJ1-5; TRBD1 is a possible D gene (6 bases). This CDR3 spans 18 amino acids. Germline CDR1 SNHLY, CDR2 FYNNEI. The V end lost 3 bases, the J end lost 4 bases, and 22 bases lay between the germline ends. CDR3 residues: CASSDTTGPMTANQPQHF. CDR3 nucleotide sequence: TGTGCCAGCAGTGACACGACAGGTCCTATGACGGCGAATCAGCCCCAGCATTTT.

J is TRBJ2-1 and V is TRBV4-2, with 8 bases lining up with TRBD2. The V gene's germline CDR1 is LGHNA and CDR2 YNFKEQ. The trim removed 6 bases at V and 7 bases at J, leaving 8 bases unmatched. The CDR3 is 14 residues long. The CDR3 nucleotides are TGTGCCAGCAGAAAAGCGGGAGACAAAAATGAGCAGTTCTTC. It translates to CASRKAGDKNEQFF.

A few counts support this clone. This sequence joins TRBV18 and TRBJ1-1; the D gene is possibly TRBD1 (6 bases). There are 13 residues in the CDR3. Germline lookup yields CDR1 KGHSH and CDR2 LQKENI. V was clipped by 6 bases and J by 3 bases, with 11 bases between them. The CDR3 nucleotides read TGTGCCAGCTCCCTAAGGACAGACACTGAAGCTTTCTTT. This codes for CASSLRTDTEAFF.

The DNA for the CDR3 is TGTGCCAGCAGCCCGACAGGGGGCAGTGAAAAACTGTTTTTT. Translated: CASSPTGGSEKLFF. This chain links TRBV7-2 with TRBJ1-4; 10 nucleotides align to TRBD1. Germline CDR1 SGHTA, CDR2 FQGNSA. V gave up 5 bases and J gave up 7 bases; unmatched junction bases: 4. The CDR3 extends over 14 amino acids.

The chain has TRBV9 and TRBJ2-6; unclear D gene. The CDR3 has 16 residues. The V end lost 2 bases, the J end lost 2 bases, and 11 bases lay between the germline ends. CDR1 SGDLS and CDR2 YYNGEE come from the germline V gene. As DNA, the CDR3 is TGTGCCAGCAGCGTCGGTCCCGCCGCTGGGGCCAACGTCCTGACTTTC. Protein: CASSVGPAAGANVLTF.

The chain uses TRBV5-1 and TRBJ2-2, with 10 bases that match TRBD1. Unmatched junction bases numbered 6, after V lost 4 bases and J lost 6 bases. Per the germline V gene, CDR1 is SGHRS and CDR2 is YFSETQ. The CDR3 is made up of 15 amino acids. The CDR3 reads CASSLGTGDSGELFF. CDR3 DNA: TGCGCCAGCAGCCTGGGGACAGGGGACTCCGGGGAGCTGTTTTTT.

This chain links TRBV2 with TRBJ2-2; D is perhaps TRBD2 (5 bases). This CDR3 contains 12 residues. The germline CDR1 and CDR2 sequences are SNHLY and FYNNEI. Trimming took 8 bases from V and 7 from J, leaving 11 bases between them. The CDR3 coding sequence is TGTGCCAGCGGGAGACATGGCGGGGAGCTGTTTTTT. This codes for CASGRHGGELFF.

This chain links TRBV6-5 with TRBJ2-3, with 9 bases that match TRBD2. Trimming took 4 bases from V and 1 from J; bases not matched to a gene: 6. The CDR3 has 16 amino acids. Germline V gene data show CDR1 as MNHEY and CDR2 as SVGAGI. This CDR3 reads CASSSPGTSRTDTQYF. The DNA for the CDR3 is TGTGCCAGCAGTTCCCCCGGGACTAGCCGCACAGATACGCAGTATTTT.